The next 23 T cell receptor beta chains were all read from a single sample in a study of STAT3 mutations in large granular lymphocyte leukemia. Findings of the study overall: At least one immunodominant TCR beta clonotype appeared in every T-cell large granular lymphocyte leukemia patient.

TCRdb keeps only in-frame clones here, not all; method: immunoSEQ multiplex PCR. The sample lists approximately 43,000 clones, 80% to 90% occurring once. These receptors are not linked to any known antigen. Source material: PBMCs. All receptors derive from a human donor with T large granular lymphocyte leukemia. Some clones in this sample may be carry-over from other donors' samples.

The genes are TRBV6-1 and TRBJ1-1; no clear D. Trimming shortened V by 3 bases and J by 5 bases, and 10 bases separated the two germline ends. This CDR3 comprises 13 residues. CDR1 is MNHNS and CDR2 is SASEGT in the germline V gene. The CDR3: CASSDTSKTEAFF. The CDR3 DNA follows: TGTGCCAGCAGTGATACTTCTAAGACTGAAGCTTTCTTT.

The chain is built from TRBV6-5 and TRBJ2-7; TRBD1 aligns across 8 bases. J gave up 0 bases and V 2 bases, and 6 bases lay outside the gene matches. Germline CDR1 and CDR2: MNHEY and SVGAGI. The length of the CDR3 is 16 residues. This CDR3 reads CASSYPGTGPSYEQYV. DNA of the CDR3: TGTGCCAGCAGTTACCCCGGGACAGGACCCTCCTACGAGCAGTACGTC.

This clone was recorded a few times. CDR3 protein: CASSDGSSNTGELFF. CDR3 nucleotide sequence: TGCGCCAGCAGCGATGGGTCCTCCAACACCGGGGAGCTGTTTTTT. The chain joins TRBV5-1 to TRBJ2-2; no clear D. V dropped 4 bases and J dropped 2 bases, with 12 bases sitting between them. Germline V gene sequence: CDR1 SGHRS, CDR2 YFSETQ. This CDR3 region has 15 residues.

The chain is built from TRBV6-5 and TRBJ1-2; 9 bases are shared with TRBD1. There are 15 residues in the CDR3. Germline CDR1 is MNHEY and CDR2 is SVGAGI. V trimming: 0 bases; J trimming: 5 bases; junction bases outside the gene matches: 4. The CDR3 DNA follows: TGTGCCAGCAGTTACTCATCGGGACAGGGTTATGGCTACACCTTC. Encoded protein: CASSYSSGQGYGYTF.

The V gene is TRBV19, the J gene TRBJ1-6; unclear D gene. With 5 bases removed from V and 7 bases from J, the gap between germline ends came to 21 bases. The CDR3 extends over 17 amino acids. Per the germline V gene, CDR1 is LNHDA and CDR2 is SQIVND (reference sequence). The CDR3 spells CASSLPGGVWENSPLHF. The CDR3 nucleotides are TGTGCCAGTAGTCTCCCAGGAGGTGTTTGGGAGAATTCACCCCTCCACTTT.

The chain has TRBV19 and TRBJ2-5, with 7 bases matching TRBD2. Germline V gene data show CDR1 as LNHDA and CDR2 as SQIVND (reference sequence). V lost 6 bases and J lost 5; bases outside the gene matches: 6. There are 13 residues in the CDR3. The CDR3 protein is CASSPRGDETQYF. CDR3 nucleotide sequence: TGTGCCAGTAGCCCACGGGGGGACGAGACCCAGTACTTC. Together with reference TRBV19 and TRBJ2-5, the CDR3 gives the full variable domain: DGGITQSPKYLFRKEGQNVTLSCEQNLNHDAMYWYRQDPGQGLRLIYYSQIVNDFQKGDIAEGYSVSREKKESFPLTVTSAQKNPTAFYLCASSPRGDETQYFGPGTRLLVL.

This chain joins TRBV6-1 and TRBJ2-2, with TRBD1 identical over 8 bases. The junction had 9 bases not matched to a gene; V was cut back by 6 bases and J by 6 bases. The CDR3 sequence is 15 residues long. Germline V gene data show CDR1 as MNHNS and CDR2 as SASEGT. The CDR3, as DNA: TGTGCCAGCAGCTCCGGACAGGGTGGCGCCGGGGAGCTGTTTTTT. Its translation: CASSSGQGGAGELFF.

This clone appeared a single time. The chain joins TRBV5-1 to TRBJ2-3; 9 bases map to TRBD2. The trim removed 4 bases at V and 5 bases at J, leaving 5 bases unmatched. The CDR3 runs 14 residues. Germline CDR1 SGHRS, CDR2 YFSETQ. CDR3 bases: TGCGCCAGCAGCCCGCGGGGGGGCGTAGATACGCAGTATTTT. This codes for CASSPRGGVDTQYF.

In the case of this clone: A read error may produce the germline difference seen at one junction end. The chain recombines TRBV6-5 with TRBJ2-5; no reliable D call. The CDR3 runs to 14 residues. CDR1 and CDR2 from the germline V gene are MNHEY and SVGAGI. CDR3 sequence (DNA): TGTGCCAGCAGTTACTCAGTACGGATAGAGCCCCAGTACTTC. Its protein product is CASSYSVRIEPQYF.

The table lists this clone with a count of one. The V gene is TRBV6-5, the J gene TRBJ1-2; 7 bases are a match to TRBD1. The germline CDR1 and CDR2 sequences are MNHEY and SVGAGI. This CDR3 has 13 amino acids. Trimming removed 5 bases from V and 8 bases from J; junction bases left unmatched: 8. The CDR3 bases are TGTGCCAGCAGTCCGACAGGGTCCCTCGGCTACACCTTC. The encoded protein is CASSPTGSLGYTF.

This clone showed up just a few times. V and J are TRBV6-5 and TRBJ2-2, with 10 positions matching TRBD1. Germline assignment: CDR1 MNHEY and CDR2 SVGAGI. Germline trimming cut 6 bases from V and 4 bases from J; bases unmatched to any gene: 5. CDR3 length: 15 amino acids. As DNA, the CDR3 is TGTGCCAGCAGCACCGGGACAGGGGCCACCGGGGAGCTGTTTTTT. As protein: CASSTGTGATGELFF.

This chain joins TRBV5-1 and TRBJ2-1, with TRBD2 as a possible D gene (6 bases). V was trimmed by 0 bases and J by 4 bases, leaving 11 bases between them. This CDR3 has 15 amino acids. Germline CDR1 is SGHRS and CDR2 is YFSETQ. Here the CDR3 reads CASSLERGLYNEQFF. CDR3 coding DNA: TGCGCCAGCAGCTTGGAACGGGGGTTGTACAATGAGCAGTTCTTC.

This chain connects TRBV11-2 to TRBJ1-5, with D perhaps TRBD1 (5 bases). CDR3 length: 14 residues. The germline V gene has CDR1 SGHAT and CDR2 FQNNGV. V lost 4 bases to trimming and J lost 2 bases, with 9 bases between them. The CDR3 here is CASSSDIGNQPQHF. The CDR3 bases are TGTGCCAGCAGCTCGGACATCGGCAATCAGCCCCAGCATTTT. The full variable domain, rest sourced from reference TRBV11-2 and TRBJ1-5, is EAGVAQSPRYKIIEKRQSVAFWCNPISGHATLYWYQQILGQGPKLLIQFQNNGVVDDSQLPKDRFSAERLKGVDSTLKIQPAKLEDSAVYLCASSSDIGNQPQHFGDGTRLSIL.

The CDR3: CAIGGQDGTDTQYF. The CDR3 nucleotides read TGTGCCATCGGGGGGCAGGACGGCACAGATACGCAGTATTTT. The chain uses TRBV10-3 and TRBJ2-3; possibly TRBD1 or TRBD2 for D (6 bases each). V was clipped by 8 bases and J by 1 base, with 13 bases between them. From germline, CDR1 is ENHRY and CDR2 SYGVKD. The length of the CDR3 is 14 residues.

The CDR3 protein is CASSPGQSNQPQHF. The CDR3 coding sequence is TGCGCCAGCAGCCCGGGACAGAGCAATCAGCCCCAGCATTTT. The chain uses TRBV5-1 and TRBJ1-5, with 7 nucleotides matching TRBD1. Trimming cost V 4 bases and J 1 base; bases outside gene matches: 2. The CDR3 runs 14 residues. Germline assignment: CDR1 SGHRS and CDR2 YFSETQ.

V usage is TRBV18 and J usage is TRBJ1-5; D ambiguous. This CDR3 comprises 14 residues. Per the germline V gene, CDR1 is KGHSH and CDR2 is LQKENI. V lost 3 bases, J lost 9 bases, and 15 bases lay in between. DNA of the CDR3: TGTGCCAGCTCACCCCCAAGACCCCCCTGGCCCCAGCATTTT. This translates into CASSPPRPPWPQHF.

The genes are TRBV20-1 and TRBJ2-1; D unclear. This CDR3 is 11 amino acids long. Trimming shortened V by 0 bases and J by 15 bases, and 12 bases separated the two germline ends. Germline CDR1 reads DFQATT; CDR2 reads SNEGSKA (reference sequence). The CDR3 nucleotides read TGCAGTGCTAGAGAGCGCCTAGGCATGTTCTTC. It translates to CSARERLGMFF.

The chain uses TRBV5-1 and TRBJ2-2; TRBD2 aligns across 14 bases. CDR1 and CDR2 from the germline V gene are SGHRS and YFSETQ. The CDR3 is 17 residues long. The V gene end was trimmed by 4 bases and the J gene end by 7 bases; junction bases not matched to a gene: 9. The CDR3 protein is CASSQGTSGGFSGELFF. CDR3 nucleotides: TGCGCCAGCAGCCAAGGGACTAGCGGGGGTTTCAGCGGGGAGCTGTTTTTT.

V and J are TRBV5-8 and TRBJ1-2, with D uncertain. Trimming removed 1 base from V and 1 base from J, with 11 bases in between. This CDR3 contains 15 residues. The germline CDR1 and CDR2 sequences are SGHTS and YDEGEE. CDR3 coding DNA: TGTGCCAGCAGCTTGTTGTCAGTAGATAACTATGGCTACACCTTC. The encoded protein is CASSLLSVDNYGYTF.

The chain is built from TRBV2 and TRBJ2-3, with D unclear. Germline V lookup: CDR1 SNHLY, CDR2 FYNNEI. V was shortened by 10 bases and J by 2 bases, with 13 bases between the two germline ends. The CDR3 sequence is 13 residues long. In DNA form, the CDR3 reads TGTGCCATCTCTGGTCTCACCACAGATACGCAGTATTTT. As protein: CAISGLTTDTQYF.

The V and J genes are TRBV4-1 and TRBJ2-2; D call uncertain. This CDR3 comprises 12 residues. Germline loops: CDR1 MGHRA, CDR2 YSYEKL. V was trimmed by 5 bases and J by 3 bases, leaving 4 bases between them. CDR3 DNA: TGCGCCAGCAGCTCCTACACCGGGGAGCTGTTTTTT. Translating gives CASSSYTGELFF.

The chain couples TRBV6-6 to TRBJ2-3; D is uncertain. CDR3 length: 13 residues. With 0 bases removed from V and 5 bases from J, the gap between germline ends came to 6 bases. Germline CDR1 and CDR2: MNHNY and SVGAGI (reference sequence). The CDR3 loop is CASSYSGLDTQYF. CDR3 nucleotides: TGTGCCAGCAGTTACTCGGGGTTAGATACGCAGTATTTT.

The chain uses TRBV5-4 and TRBJ2-3, with 8 positions matching TRBD2. Germline V gene lookup returns CDR1 SGHNT and CDR2 YYREEE (reference sequence). This CDR3 contains 16 residues. J lost 1 base, V lost 2 bases, and 6 bases had no gene match. The CDR3 loop reads CASSLTSGGRTDTQYF. The CDR3 DNA follows: TGTGCCAGCAGCTTAACCAGCGGGGGTCGCACAGATACGCAGTATTTT.